This T cell receptor beta chain was sequenced for a study of cytotoxic CD8 clonotypes in ibrutinib-treated CLL. For the study at large: The cohort had 11 relapsed/refractory and approximately 14 treatment-naive patients, 17 to 18 IGHV unmutated. The study, taken as a whole, reports: While tracking circulating CD8+ T-cell counts, baseline clonality exceeded that of age-matched healthy donors.

TCRdb's table, derived via immunoSEQ multiplex PCR, lists solely in-frame clones and lacks some. The sample lists almost 250,000 clones, 70% occurring once. About this clone itself: What it binds is not known.

The CDR3 is 14 amino acids. Germline V gene data show CDR1 as LNHNV and CDR2 as YYDKDF (reference sequence). Trimming left V 0 bases short and J 10 bases short, with 14 bases between. The source was PBMCs, collected after 24 months of ibrutinib treatment. This TCR came from a human donor with chronic lymphocytic leukemia. The rearrangement uses TRBV15 and TRBJ2-3; tentatively, D is TRBD2 (6 bases). The chain's CDR3 is CATSRDVEGWSQYF. CDR3 DNA: TGTGCCACCAGCAGAGATGTGGAGGGATGGTCGCAGTATTTT.